This T cell receptor (beta chain) came from a study of blood T cell repertoires in COVID-19. Patients from Seattle were sampled longitudinally, starting during active infection. Profiled with immunoSEQ multiplex PCR; TCRdb holds only in-frame clones, not every one. The repertoire holds 250,000 to 350,000 clones, about 87% seen once, with approximately 6% in the top ten. The V end lost 2 bases, the J end lost 4 bases, and 15 bases lay between the germline ends. The CDR3 is 15 residues long. Germline V gene sequence: CDR1 SGDLS, CDR2 YYNGEE. The chain combines TRBV9 with TRBJ1-1; possible D gene TRBD1, 6 bases. The sequence came from a woman in her 50s with COVID-19, enrolled during active disease. The sample consisted of peripheral blood. DNA of the CDR3: TGTGCCAGCAGCGTTACAGGGAGCGGGGGCACTGAAGCTTTCTTT. It specifies CASSVTGSGGTEAFF. Full variable domain (remainder filled in from reference TRBV9 and TRBJ1-1): DSGVTQTPKHLITATGQRVTLRCSPRSGDLSVYWYQQSLDQGLQFLIQYYNGEERAKGNILERFSAQQFPDLHSELNLSSLELGDSALYFCASSVTGSGGTEAFFGQGTRLTVV.